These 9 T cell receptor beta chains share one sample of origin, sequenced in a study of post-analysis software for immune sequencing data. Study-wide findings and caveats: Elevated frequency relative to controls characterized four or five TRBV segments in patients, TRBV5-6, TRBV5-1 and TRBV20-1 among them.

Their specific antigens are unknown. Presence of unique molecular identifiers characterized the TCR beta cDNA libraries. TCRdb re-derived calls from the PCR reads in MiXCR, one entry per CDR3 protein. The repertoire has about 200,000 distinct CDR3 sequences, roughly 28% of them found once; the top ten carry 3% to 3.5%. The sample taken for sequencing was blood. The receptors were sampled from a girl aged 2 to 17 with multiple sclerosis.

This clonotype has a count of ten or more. This chain's CDR3 is CATSRVPQETQYF. The CDR3 nucleotides read TGTGCCACCAGCAGAGTCCCTCAAGAGACCCAGTACTTC. This sequence joins TRBV15 and TRBJ2-5; D unclear. The V gene's germline CDR1 is LNHNV and CDR2 YYDKDF (reference sequence). Trimming left V 1 base short and J 2 bases short, with 5 bases between. The CDR3 loop spans 13 amino acids.

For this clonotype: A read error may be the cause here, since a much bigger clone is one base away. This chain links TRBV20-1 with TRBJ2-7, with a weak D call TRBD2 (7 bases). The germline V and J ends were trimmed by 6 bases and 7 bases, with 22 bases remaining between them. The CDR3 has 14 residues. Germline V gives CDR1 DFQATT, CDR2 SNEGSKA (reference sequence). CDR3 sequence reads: CSATRAGAYNEQYF. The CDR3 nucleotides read TGCAGTGCCACACGGGCGGGGGCCTACAATGAGCAGTACTTC.

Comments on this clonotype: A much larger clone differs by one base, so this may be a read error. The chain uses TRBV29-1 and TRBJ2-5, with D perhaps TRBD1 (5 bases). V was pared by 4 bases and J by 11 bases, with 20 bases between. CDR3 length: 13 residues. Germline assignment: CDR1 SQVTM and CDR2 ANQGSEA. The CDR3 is CSVARQSLDEQYF. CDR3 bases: TGCAGCGTTGCAAGACAGAGTCTCGATGAGCAGTACTTC.

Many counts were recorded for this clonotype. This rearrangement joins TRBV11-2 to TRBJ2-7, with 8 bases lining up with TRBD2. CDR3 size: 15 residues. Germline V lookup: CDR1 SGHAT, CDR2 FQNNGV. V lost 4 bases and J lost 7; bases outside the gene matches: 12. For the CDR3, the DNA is TGTGCCAGCAGCTCTCCGGGACTAGAGTTGAGGGAGCAGTACTTC. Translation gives CASSSPGLELREQYF.

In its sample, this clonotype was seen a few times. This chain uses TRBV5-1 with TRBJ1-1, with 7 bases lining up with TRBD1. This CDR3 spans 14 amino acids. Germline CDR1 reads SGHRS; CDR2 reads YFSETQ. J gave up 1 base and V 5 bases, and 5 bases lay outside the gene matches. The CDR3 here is CASRYDRENTEAFF. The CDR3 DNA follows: TGCGCCAGCAGATACGACAGGGAGAACACTGAAGCTTTCTTT.

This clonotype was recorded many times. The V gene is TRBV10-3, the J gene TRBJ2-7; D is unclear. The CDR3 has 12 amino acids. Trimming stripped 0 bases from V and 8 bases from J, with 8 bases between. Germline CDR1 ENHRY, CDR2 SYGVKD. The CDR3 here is CAISESTEKQYF. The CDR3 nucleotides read TGTGCCATCAGTGAGTCGACGGAGAAGCAGTACTTC.

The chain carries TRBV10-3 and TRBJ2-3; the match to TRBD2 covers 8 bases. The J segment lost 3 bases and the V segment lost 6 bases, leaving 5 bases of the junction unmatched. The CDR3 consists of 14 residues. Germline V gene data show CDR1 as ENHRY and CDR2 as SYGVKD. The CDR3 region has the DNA TGTGCCATCAGGGGACTAGAGAAGACAGATACGCAGTATTTT. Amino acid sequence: CAIRGLEKTDTQYF.

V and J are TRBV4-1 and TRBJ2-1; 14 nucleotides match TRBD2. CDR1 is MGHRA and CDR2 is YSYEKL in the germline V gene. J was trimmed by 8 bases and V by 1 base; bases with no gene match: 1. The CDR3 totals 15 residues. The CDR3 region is CASSQVGLAGDEQFF. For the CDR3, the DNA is TGCGCCAGCAGCCAAGTGGGACTAGCGGGAGATGAGCAGTTCTTC.

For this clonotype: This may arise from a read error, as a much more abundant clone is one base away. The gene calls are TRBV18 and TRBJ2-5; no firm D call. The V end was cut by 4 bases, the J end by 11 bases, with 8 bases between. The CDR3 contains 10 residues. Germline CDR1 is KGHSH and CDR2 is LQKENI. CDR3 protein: CASSQSKQYF. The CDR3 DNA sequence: TGTGCCAGCTCACAAAGTAAGCAGTACTTC. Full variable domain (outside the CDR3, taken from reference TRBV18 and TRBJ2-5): NAGVMQNPRHLVRRRGQEARLRCSPMKGHSHVYWYRQLPEEGLKFMVYLQKENIIDESGMPKERFSAEFPKEGPSILRIQQVVRGDSAAYFCASSQSKQYFGPGTRLLVL.